These 7 T cell receptor beta chains came from one sample sequenced in a study of blood T cell repertoires in COVID-19 (dated by TCRdb to the early 2020s). The method behind the library was the immunoSEQ multiplex PCR assay. The source is immuneACCESS, and TCRdb retained only in-frame sequences with V and J called. Part of the clones is not carried over; for the studies checked, unresolved V genes explain less than half of this, and the remainder is unexplained. For this sample there are roughly 190,000 clones; approximately 82% appear just once. Of the sample, more than 4.5% is held by the ten largest clones. Sequencing input: PBMCs or T cells enriched from blood (not recorded which). All receptors come from a woman in her sixties or seventies with acute COVID-19.

The chain has TRBV7-9 and TRBJ2-7, with 10 nucleotides matching TRBD1. The CDR3 is 14 residues long. Germline V lookup: CDR1 SEHNR, CDR2 FQNEAQ (reference sequence). Trimming at V came to 1 base and at J to 5 bases, leaving 2 bases not matched to a gene. This CDR3 reads CASSLGTGGNEQYV. The CDR3, as DNA: TGTGCCAGCAGCTTAGGGACAGGGGGAAACGAGCAGTACGTC.

The chain carries TRBV2 and TRBJ1-1, with D possibly TRBD1 on 6 matching bases. CDR3 length: 15 amino acids. Germline CDR1 and CDR2: SNHLY and FYNNEI. CDR3 nucleotides: TGTGGAGCAAGGGGGAACCAGGGCCCGAACACTGAAGCTTTCTTT. Its protein is CGARGNQGPNTEAFF.

V is TRBV18 and J is TRBJ1-5; no firm D call. The V and J ends lost 6 bases and 0 bases respectively, with 15 bases between them. The CDR3 runs to 16 residues. Germline CDR1 and CDR2: KGHSH and LQKENI. The CDR3 sequence is CASSINSLDSNQPQHF. The CDR3 DNA sequence: TGTGCCAGCTCTATTAATTCACTCGATAGCAATCAGCCCCAGCATTTT.

V gene TRBV7-2 combines with J gene TRBJ1-5, with 7 bases identical to TRBD1. The CDR3 is 17 residues long. V was pared by 2 bases and J by 0 bases, with 7 bases of the junction left unmatched. CDR1 is SGHTA and CDR2 is FQGNSA in the germline V gene. CDR3 in DNA: TGTGCCAGCAGCTTATGGGACAGCCCATATAGCAATCAGCCCCAGCATTTT. This sequence encodes CASSLWDSPYSNQPQHF.

This chain connects TRBV28 to TRBJ2-4; TRBD1 might be the D (7 bases). CDR1 MDHEN and CDR2 SYDVKM come from the germline V gene. V lost 2 bases to trimming and J lost 2 bases, with 10 bases between them. CDR3 length: 15 amino acids. CDR3 sequence: CASSLAGQSKNIQYF. In DNA form, the CDR3 reads TGTGCCAGCAGTTTAGCGGGACAGTCCAAAAACATTCAGTACTTC. Using reference TRBV28 and TRBJ2-4 for the parts outside the CDR3, the full variable domain is DVKVTQSSRYLVKRTGEKVFLECVQDMDHENMFWYRQDPGLGLRLIYFSYDVKMKEKGDIPEGYSVSREKKERFSLILESASTNQTSMYLCASSLAGQSKNIQYFGAGTRLSVL.

The rearrangement links TRBV27 to TRBJ2-5; maybe TRBD2 (5 bases). The germline V and J ends were trimmed by 5 bases and 1 base, with 11 bases remaining between them. The CDR3 consists of 14 residues. Germline-derived CDR1 and CDR2 are MNHEY and SMNVEV (reference sequence). The CDR3 DNA follows: TGTGCCAGCAGTCGGAACGGGGTCCAAGAGACCCAGTACTTC. This sequence encodes CASSRNGVQETQYF.

This clone was found a few times. V usage is TRBV28 and J usage is TRBJ1-2; tentative D call: TRBD1 (6 bases). The germline V and J ends were trimmed by 3 bases and 3 bases, with 14 bases remaining between them. Germline V lookup: CDR1 MDHEN, CDR2 SYDVKM. The CDR3 is 15 amino acids. The DNA for the CDR3 is TGTGCCAGCAGTTTCACACCGGACAGTCACTATGGCTACACCTTC. The encoded protein is CASSFTPDSHYGYTF.